The 24 T cell receptor beta chains presented below share a single source sample, sequenced in a study of human T cells and chemical hapten exposure. Time point reported: patch test 1, 2 weeks after DPC sensitization. Treatment described: therapeutic diphenylcyclopropenone sensitization with weekly scalp DPC. TCRdb passed the RACE reads through MiXCR, listing each CDR3 protein once. The sample contains 180,000 or so distinct CDR3 sequences, more than 20% of which appear only once. The material was whole blood, obtained in connection with sensitization to the hapten diphenylcyclopropenone (DPC). The receptors stem from a woman aged 45-65 years with alopecia areata. Some clones in this sample may be carry-over from other donors' samples.

The chain uses TRBV29-1 and TRBJ2-1, with D unresolved. The CDR3 totals 11 residues. CDR1 SQVTM and CDR2 ANQGSEA come from the germline V gene. The germline V and J ends were trimmed by 4 bases and 8 bases, with 9 bases remaining between them. The CDR3 sequence: CSVASVHEQFF. The CDR3 nucleotides read TGCAGCGTTGCATCCGTCCATGAGCAGTTCTTC.

The chain employs TRBV6-1 and TRBJ2-5; 10 positions agree with TRBD2. Germline V lookup: CDR1 MNHNS, CDR2 SASEGT. V was clipped by 3 bases and J by 3 bases; unmatched bases: 7. The CDR3 spans 16 residues. CDR3 in amino acids: CASSDGTSAIKETQYF. CDR3 nucleotides: TGTGCCAGCAGTGACGGGACTAGCGCAATAAAAGAGACCCAGTACTTC.

The rearrangement links TRBV6-5 to TRBJ2-2; D unclear. The CDR3 contains 12 residues. Germline loops: CDR1 MNHEY, CDR2 SVGAGI. Trimming removed 2 bases from V and 6 bases from J, with 4 bases in between. The CDR3 nucleotides read TGTGCCAGCAGTTACCCGGCCGGGGAGCTGTTTTTT. Translated: CASSYPAGELFF.

V is TRBV29-1 and J is TRBJ2-1; 16 bases fit TRBD2. With V trimmed by 4 bases and J by 10 bases, 1 base remained unmatched. The CDR3 sequence is 13 residues long. CDR1 SQVTM and CDR2 ANQGSEA come from the germline V gene. CDR3 region: CSVGGLAGGEQFF. In nucleotides, the CDR3 is TGCAGCGTTGGGGGACTAGCGGGAGGGGAGCAGTTCTTC.

Concerning this clonotype itself: The junction departs from germline at one end; a sequencing error may be responsible. The chain employs TRBV7-6 and TRBJ2-5; the D is unclear. CDR3 length: 14 amino acids. In germline, CDR1 is SGHVS, CDR2 FNYEAQ. CDR3 in amino acids: CASSSRWVEETQYF. CDR3 in DNA: TGTGCCAGCAGCTCCAGGTGGGTCGAGGAGACTCAGTACTTC.

The V gene is TRBV20-1, the J gene TRBJ2-5, with 12 positions matching TRBD1. V lost 5 bases, J lost 5 bases, and 9 bases stayed unmatched. The germline gives CDR1 DFQATT, CDR2 SNEGSKA (reference sequence). The CDR3 extends over 15 amino acids. The CDR3 protein is CSAGGGTGGVETQYF. The CDR3 DNA reads as TGCAGTGCTGGCGGGGGGACAGGGGGCGTGGAGACCCAGTACTTC.

V gene TRBV6-2 or TRBV6-3 combines with J gene TRBJ2-3; D not resolved. Trimming removed 7 bases from V and 2 bases from J, with 13 bases in between. The CDR3 contains 14 residues. Per germline, CDR1 MNHEY and CDR2 SVGEGT. The CDR3 reads CASIGGIATDTQYF. The CDR3 nucleotides read TGTGCCAGCATCGGCGGAATAGCCACAGATACGCAGTATTTT.

This chain links TRBV29-1 with TRBJ1-2, with D hard to call. The CDR3 length is 13 residues. V lost 6 bases to trimming and J lost 1 base, with 12 bases between them. Germline V gene lookup returns CDR1 SQVTM and CDR2 ANQGSEA. In DNA, the CDR3 is TGCAGCGTCGGCCCCGGAGATAACTATGGCTACACCTTC. This codes for CSVGPGDNYGYTF.

This clonotype was detected a few times. The chain links TRBV27 to TRBJ2-6; D remains ambiguous. With 4 bases removed from V and 0 bases from J, the gap between germline ends came to 7 bases. This CDR3 has 15 residues. Germline-derived CDR1 and CDR2 are MNHEY and SMNVEV (reference sequence). CDR3 DNA: TGTGCCAGCAGTTACCGGATCTCTGGGGCCAACGTCCTGACTTTC. Translating gives CASSYRISGANVLTF.

This clonotype has just a few counts. The V and J genes are TRBV20-1 and TRBJ2-3, with 9 bases lining up with TRBD2. CDR1 and CDR2 from the germline V gene are DFQATT and SNEGSKA (reference sequence). There are 15 residues in the CDR3. V shed 3 bases and J 0 bases; nucleotides not matched to a gene: 4. CDR3 loop: CSASTSGSSTDTQYF. For the CDR3, the DNA is TGCAGTGCTAGCACTAGCGGGTCTAGCACAGATACGCAGTATTTT.

The chain is built from TRBV29-1 and TRBJ2-5, with D perhaps TRBD1 (5 bases). With 2 bases removed from V and 4 bases from J, the gap between germline ends came to 8 bases. CDR1 and CDR2 from the germline V gene are SQVTM and ANQGSEA. This CDR3 is built from 12 residues. This chain's CDR3 is CSVEIQGETQYF. As DNA, the CDR3 is TGCAGCGTTGAAATCCAGGGAGAGACCCAGTACTTC.

This clonotype was counted between two and nine times. The J gene is TRBJ2-1, the V gene TRBV4-2; maybe TRBD1 (6 bases). The CDR3 totals 17 residues. Trimming pared 0 bases from V and 4 bases from J, leaving 16 bases between. Germline assignment: CDR1 LGHNA and CDR2 YNFKEQ. CDR3 in amino acids: CASSQEQGGVGYNEQFF. CDR3 sequence (DNA): TGTGCCAGCAGCCAAGAGCAAGGGGGAGTGGGGTACAATGAGCAGTTCTTC.

This clonotype appeared a few times. The rearrangement links TRBV20-1 to TRBJ2-7, with D tentatively TRBD2 (6 bases). V was shortened by 3 bases and J by 0 bases, with 9 bases between the two germline ends. Per the germline V gene, CDR1 is DFQATT and CDR2 is SNEGSKA (reference sequence). The CDR3 is 13 amino acids. CDR3 nucleotides: TGCAGTGCTAGCGGCGGGACCTCCTACGAGCAGTACTTC. Translating it yields CSASGGTSYEQYF.

In this sample, this clonotype turned up a few times. The chain joins TRBV2 to TRBJ2-1; TRBD2 matches 14 bases. The CDR3 is made up of 19 amino acids. J gave up 1 base and V 3 bases, and 8 bases lay outside the gene matches. Germline V gene lookup returns CDR1 SNHLY and CDR2 FYNNEI. CDR3 loop: CASSDLGLAGVESYNEQFF. The CDR3, as DNA: TGTGCCAGCAGTGATTTGGGACTAGCGGGAGTAGAGTCCTACAATGAGCAGTTCTTC.

The chain employs TRBV7-3 and TRBJ2-2; 8 positions agree with TRBD1. The CDR3 totals 17 residues. V shed 0 bases and J 5 bases; nucleotides not matched to a gene: 8. CDR1 SGHTA and CDR2 FQGTGA come from the germline V gene. The CDR3 loop reads CASSLTGQGRVTGELFF. CDR3 sequence (DNA): TGTGCCAGCAGCTTAACAGGACAGGGAAGGGTAACCGGGGAGCTGTTTTTT. Full variable domain (remainder filled in from reference TRBV7-3 and TRBJ2-2): GAGVSQTPSNKVTEKGKYVELRCDPISGHTALYWYRQSLGQGPEFLIYFQGTGAADDSGLPNDRFFAVRPEGSVSTLKIQRTERGDSAVYLCASSLTGQGRVTGELFFGEGSRLTVL.

The chain employs TRBV14 and TRBJ2-3, with TRBD2 matching over 8 bases. V gave up 3 bases and J gave up 7 bases; unmatched junction bases: 6. From germline, CDR1 is SGHDN and CDR2 FVKESK. The CDR3 has 14 residues. CDR3 coding DNA: TGTGCCAGCAGCCAGAGGATAGCGGGATATACGCAGTATTTT. Translated: CASSQRIAGYTQYF.

This chain links TRBV5-6 with TRBJ2-2; the D is unclear. CDR1 is SGHDT, CDR2 YYEEEE, per germline. The CDR3 is 13 amino acids. The ends were cut back, 1 base at V and 5 bases at J, with 6 bases in the middle. The CDR3 DNA is TGTGCCAGCAGCTTGACCCCGACCGGGGAGCTGTTTTTT. The encoded protein is CASSLTPTGELFF. Full variable domain (remainder filled in from reference TRBV5-6 and TRBJ2-2): DAGVTQSPTHLIKTRGQQVTLRCSPKSGHDTVSWYQQALGQGPQFIFQYYEEEERQRGNFPDRFSGHQFPNYSSELNVNALLLGDSALYLCASSLTPTGELFFGEGSRLTVL.

A few counts support this clonotype. The V call is TRBV6-5, the J call TRBJ2-5, with TRBD1 matching 11 bases. The germline CDR1 and CDR2 sequences are MNHEY and SVGAGI. The ends lost 8 bases at V and 5 bases at J; junction bases unmatched: 7. This CDR3 comprises 14 residues. The CDR3 DNA reads TGTGCCAGCCGAAGGACAGGGGGCGCGGAGACCCAGTACTTC. Translation: CASRRTGGAETQYF.

The table lists this clonotype with a few counts. Here the CDR3 reads CASTGTNTGELFF. The CDR3 DNA reads TGTGCCAGCACCGGGACGAACACCGGGGAGCTGTTTTTT. This chain connects TRBV11-2 to TRBJ2-2, with a possible D match to TRBD2 (5 bases). CDR1 SGHAT and CDR2 FQNNGV come from the germline V gene. This CDR3 comprises 13 residues. The V end was cut by 7 bases, the J end by 0 bases, with 6 bases between.

The chain has TRBV7-9 and TRBJ1-2; 10 nucleotides align to TRBD1. V lost 1 base and J lost 2; bases outside the gene matches: 4. This CDR3 has 16 residues. Per the germline V gene, CDR1 is SEHNR and CDR2 is FQNEAQ (reference sequence). The CDR3 DNA is TGTGCCAGCAGCTTAGTGACAGGGGGCATCAACTATGGCTACACCTTC. Its protein is CASSLVTGGINYGYTF.

This sequence joins TRBV7-8 and TRBJ1-2; 9 bases fit TRBD1. V was pared by 2 bases and J by 2 bases, with 18 bases of the junction left unmatched. Germline CDR1 is SGHVS and CDR2 is FQNEAQ. This CDR3 region has 20 residues. CDR3: CASSLLQGAKWEVGNYGYTF. The CDR3 nucleotides read TGTGCCAGCAGCTTACTACAGGGGGCGAAGTGGGAAGTGGGAAACTATGGCTACACCTTC.

CDR3 protein: CASSEWTGGDPPYEQYF. The CDR3 nucleotides are TGTGCCAGCAGCGAGTGGACAGGGGGGGATCCACCCTACGAGCAGTACTTC. The rearrangement joins TRBV7-6 to TRBJ2-7; TRBD1 matches at 10 bases. CDR3 length: 17 residues. Looked up from germline, CDR1 is SGHVS and CDR2 is FNYEAQ. The V and J ends lost 5 bases and 2 bases, in that order; junction bases with no gene match: 12.

This clonotype was detected only a few times. This chain joins TRBV2 and TRBJ2-1, with 8 nucleotides matching TRBD2. The CDR3 consists of 13 residues. Germline-derived CDR1 and CDR2 are SNHLY and FYNNEI. V lost 6 bases to trimming and J lost 8 bases; unmatched junction nucleotides: 6. This chain's CDR3 is CASRRAGVYEQFF. The CDR3 nucleotides are TGTGCCAGCAGGAGAGCGGGAGTTTATGAGCAGTTCTTC.

This clonotype has more than one count but fewer than ten. This chain uses TRBV20-1 with TRBJ2-1; TRBD2 matches 7 bases. The CDR3 contains 17 residues. From germline, CDR1 is DFQATT and CDR2 SNEGSKA (reference sequence). Unmatched junction bases numbered 13, after V lost 5 bases and J lost 0 bases. CDR3 region: CSAVGEGPGSSYNEQFF. In DNA form, the CDR3 reads TGCAGTGCTGTGGGGGAGGGTCCGGGGAGCTCCTACAATGAGCAGTTCTTC.